This TCR beta chain appears in the sequencing data of a study of blood T cell repertoires in COVID-19 (dated by TCRdb to 2019 to 2021). Background for the entire study: Samples from collaborators originated in the United States, Italy and Spain and spanned both the acute and convalescent phases of COVID-19. The prospective study material was composed of cDNA or gDNA derived from T cells, B-cell-depleted T cells, or PBMCs. Deeply sampled blood TCRbeta repertoires from subjects exposed to, actively infected with, or recovered from COVID-19 were included in the dataset. A freely available public database, intended as a resource for researchers studying the immune response to SARS-CoV-2, is where the repertoires were released. The samples were drawn from the first 160 participants of the ongoing ImmuneRACE study and from 950 to 1,500 subjects provided by 6 global collaborators. A de-identified subject ID, COVID-19 status, age in years and sex were almost always included in the sample metadata. HLA class I and class II types, where available, came from metadata supplied by the sample provider rather than from assay-based typing. Overall study outcomes, separate from this receptor: How much clinical and demographic metadata was included differed by source and by participant, and the metadata was provided uncurated.

Whole blood was collected in K2EDTA tubes by collaborating institutions according to the institutions' own protocols. For TCRbeta analysis, collaborators shipped samples in one of three forms: frozen whole blood, isolated PBMCs, or DNA extracted from either of those sample types. TCRbeta CDR3 regions were amplified from genomic DNA by means of the immunoSEQ Assay, a bias-controlled multiplex PCR. The paper's processing steps were these. The number of nucleated cells in each sample was estimated from the amplification of reference gene primers within the assay. Sequence reads were collapsed and filtered to measure the absolute abundance of every unique TCRbeta CDR3 rearrangement. For each sample, productive Simpson clonality was calculated as the square root of Simpson's diversity index across productive rearrangements. TCRdb mirrors the immuneACCESS table, restricted to in-frame sequences. Some clones are absent from its copies; in checked studies, under half trace to an unresolved V gene, and the reason for the others is unknown. That table furnishes V, J and clone size, whereas the DNA furnished D and trimming. Recorded for this sample are about 73,000 clones; roughly 76% of them occurred a single time. Around 20% of the sample is taken by the ten largest.

A word on this clone: What antigen it recognizes has not been identified. No clone much larger than this one lies a single base away; base qualities are absent.

The sequenced material came from peripheral blood. The receptor was isolated from a woman in her 70s with acute or convalescent COVID-19.

For the CDR3, the sequence is CASSLAGTLQETQYF. The sequenced DNA is TGTGCCAGCAGCTTGGCGGGGACACTCCAAGAGACCCAGTACTTC. Here the chain combines TRBV5-4 and TRBJ2-5; the D gene is possibly TRBD1, with 6 bases matching. CDR1 and CDR2 were assigned from the germline V gene (reference sequence) as SGHNT and YYREEE. Relative to germline, V is 0 bases shorter and J is 1 base shorter, with 10 bases between their ends. Taken from cysteine to phenylalanine, the CDR3 has 15 residues. CDR3 DNA is the only sequence kept; it has 45 bases, read in frame from the first base.